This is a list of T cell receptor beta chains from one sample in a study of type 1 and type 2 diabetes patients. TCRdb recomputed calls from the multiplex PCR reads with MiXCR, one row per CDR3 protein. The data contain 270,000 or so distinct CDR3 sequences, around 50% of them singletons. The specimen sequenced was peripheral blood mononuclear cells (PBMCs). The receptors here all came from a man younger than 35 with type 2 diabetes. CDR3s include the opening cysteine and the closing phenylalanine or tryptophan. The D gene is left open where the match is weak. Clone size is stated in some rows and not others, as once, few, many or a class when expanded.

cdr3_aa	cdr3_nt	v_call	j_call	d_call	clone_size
CASSSGLGATDTQYF	TGTGCCAGCAGCTCCGGACTAGGAGCGACAGATACGCAGTATTTT	TRBV12-3/TRBV12-4	TRBJ2-3	TRBD2	NA
CAWSSGFGVEAFF	TGTGCCTGGAGCTCGGGGTTTGGGGTGGAAGCTTTCTTT	TRBV30	TRBJ1-1	NA	NA
CASSLEVLGYTF	TGTGCCAGCAGCTTAGAGGTCCTTGGCTACACCTTC	TRBV7-2	TRBJ1-2	NA	NA
CASSQGGTGVETQYF	TGTGCCAGTTCCCAGGGCGGGACAGGGGTCGAGACCCAGTACTTC	TRBV2	TRBJ2-5	TRBD1	NA
CASSPHQFSNQPQHF	TGCGCCAGCAGCCCACATCAATTCAGCAATCAGCCCCAGCATTTT	TRBV4-1	TRBJ1-5	NA	few
CASSWGGLNNEQFF	TGTGCCAGCAGCTGGGGCGGACTGAACAATGAGCAGTTCTTC	TRBV7-3	TRBJ2-1	NA	NA
CASSEAGVSTDTQYF	TGCGCCAGCAGTGAGGCAGGGGTGAGCACAGATACGCAGTATTTT	TRBV10-1	TRBJ2-3	NA	NA
CASSSPLSLPDYGYTF	TGTGCCAGCAGCTCCCCCCTTAGCCTACCGGACTATGGCTACACCTTC	TRBV2	TRBJ1-2	NA	NA
CASSPGTSGTNEQFF	TGCGCCAGCAGTCCCGGGACTAGCGGGACCAATGAGCAGTTCTTC	TRBV10-1	TRBJ2-1	TRBD2	many
CASRPPLMGGNTEAFF	TGTGCCAGCAGACCACCCCTAATGGGGGGGAACACTGAAGCTTTCTTT	TRBV2	TRBJ1-1	NA	few
CATSGQGADYGYTF	TGTGCCACCAGTGGACAGGGGGCGGACTATGGCTACACCTTC	TRBV19	TRBJ1-2	TRBD1	NA
CAISRDGNEQFF	TGTGCCATCAGTAGGGACGGGAATGAGCAGTTCTTC	TRBV10-3	TRBJ2-1	NA	many
CSATKTSGRSSETQYF	TGCAGTGCTACCAAGACTAGCGGGAGATCGAGTGAGACCCAGTACTTC	TRBV20-1	TRBJ2-5	TRBD2	NA
CASSYQGGTMWEQFF	TGTGCCAGCAGTTACCAGGGCGGGACAATGTGGGAGCAGTTCTTC	TRBV6-5	TRBJ2-1	NA	NA
CASSLGSQDTEAFF	TGCGCCAGCAGCCTAGGCAGTCAGGACACTGAAGCTTTCTTT	TRBV4-3	TRBJ1-1	NA	NA
CATSRDISGWGRNTEAFF	TGTGCCACCAGCAGAGATATATCGGGGTGGGGCCGGAACACTGAAGCTTTCTTT	TRBV15	TRBJ1-1	NA	many
CSAREGGYKETQYF	TGCAGTGCTAGAGAGGGGGGATACAAAGAGACCCAGTACTTC	TRBV20-1	TRBJ2-5	NA	NA
CSAARTSGASGEQFF	TGCAGTGCTGCCAGGACTAGCGGGGCCAGCGGTGAGCAGTTCTTC	TRBV20-1	TRBJ2-1	TRBD2	NA
CASSLDRGAKGKLFF	TGTGCCAGCAGCTTGGACAGGGGGGCTAAGGGAAAACTGTTTTTT	TRBV2	TRBJ1-4	TRBD1	few
CASSIGGSGSPLHF	TGTGCCAGTAGTATCGGGGGTTCGGGTTCACCCCTCCACTTT	TRBV19	TRBJ1-6	NA	NA
CASSVLGYEQYF	TGTGCCAGCAGTGTATTGGGTTACGAGCAGTACTTC	TRBV2	TRBJ2-7	NA	NA
CASSLPAGGGLTEAFF	TGTGCCAGCAGCTTACCAGCGGGGGGAGGGTTGACTGAAGCTTTCTTT	TRBV7-9	TRBJ1-1	NA	NA
CSVTGTGGSNEQFF	TGCAGCGTTACCGGGACAGGGGGGTCGAATGAGCAGTTCTTC	TRBV29-1	TRBJ2-1	TRBD1	NA
CASRNVGGDPYEQYF	TGTGCCAGCCGAAATGTTGGTGGGGATCCCTACGAGCAGTACTTC	TRBV11-1	TRBJ2-7	NA	once
CASSIAGAYNEQFF	TGTGCCAGCAGTATAGCGGGGGCGTACAATGAGCAGTTCTTC	TRBV13	TRBJ2-1	TRBD2	NA
CASSSGLAGEAGELFF	TGTGCCAGCAGTTCCGGACTAGCGGGAGAAGCCGGGGAGCTGTTTTTT	TRBV27	TRBJ2-2	TRBD2	few
CASSYLEEQYF	TGTGCCAGCAGTTACTTGGAAGAGCAGTACTTC	TRBV6-2/TRBV6-3	TRBJ2-7	NA	NA
CASSVGPSDVYEQYF	TGTGCCAGCAGCGTAGGGCCTAGCGACGTCTACGAGCAGTACTTC	TRBV9	TRBJ2-7	NA	NA
CASSNRGNGYTF	TGTGCCAGTAGTAACAGGGGCAATGGCTACACCTTC	TRBV19	TRBJ1-2	TRBD1	few
CASSWTSGIYEQYF	TGCGCCAGCAGCTGGACTAGCGGAATCTACGAGCAGTACTTC	TRBV5-1	TRBJ2-7	TRBD2	NA
CASSEAFGMSQADTQYF	TGTGCCAGCAGTGAAGCATTTGGGATGAGCCAGGCAGATACGCAGTATTTT	TRBV2	TRBJ2-3	NA	few
CAWSIELAGYEQYF	TGTGCCTGGAGTATAGAACTAGCGGGTTACGAGCAGTACTTC	TRBV30	TRBJ2-7	TRBD2	many
CATSDRTASKGLFF	TGTGCCACCAGTGATAGGACTGCTTCGAAAGGGTTGTTTTTT	TRBV24-1	TRBJ1-4	NA	NA
CASSKTDSYEQYF	TGTGCCAGTAGTAAAACAGACTCCTACGAGCAGTACTTC	TRBV19	TRBJ2-7	NA	NA
CASSPLTAGASREQYF	TGTGCCAGCAGCCCACTTACAGCGGGGGCCTCTCGGGAGCAGTACTTC	TRBV11-1	TRBJ2-7	TRBD2	NA
CASSGRDREGSPLHF	TGCGCCAGCAGCGGTCGGGACAGGGAAGGCTCACCCCTCCACTTT	TRBV4-1	TRBJ1-6	TRBD1	NA
CASSLGQGVADTQYF	TGTGCCAGCAGTCTGGGACAGGGGGTCGCAGATACGCAGTATTTT	TRBV28	TRBJ2-3	TRBD1	NA
CATSDPGQGAGEQFF	TGTGCCACCAGTGACCCCGGACAGGGGGCGGGTGAGCAGTTCTTC	TRBV6-6	TRBJ2-1	TRBD1	NA
CASSIDRTGYYGYTF	TGTGCCAGTAGTATAGATCGGACAGGTTACTATGGCTACACCTTC	TRBV19	TRBJ1-2	TRBD1	NA
CASCQRWADNEQFF	TGTGCCAGCTGTCAGCGGTGGGCTGACAATGAGCAGTTCTTC	TRBV27	TRBJ2-1	NA	once
CASTGRPHVSYNEQFF	TGTGCCAGCACAGGTCGACCGCACGTGTCCTACAATGAGCAGTTCTTC	TRBV9	TRBJ2-1	NA	NA
CSARDVNTEAFF	TGCAGTGCTAGAGACGTGAACACTGAAGCTTTCTTT	TRBV20-1	TRBJ1-1	NA	few
CSARDARHRQETQYF	TGCAGTGCTAGAGATGCGAGACATCGTCAAGAGACCCAGTACTTC	TRBV20-1	TRBJ2-5	NA	NA
CASSRDLGRGYGYTF	TGCGCCAGCAGCAGAGATCTGGGCAGGGGCTATGGCTACACCTTC	TRBV5-1	TRBJ1-2	NA	NA
CASSPYGYGYTF	TGTGCCAGCAGCCCCTATGGGTATGGCTACACCTTC	TRBV7-6	TRBJ1-2	NA	few
CASSLEGVYEQYF	TGTGCCAGCAGCTTAGAGGGCGTCTACGAGCAGTACTTC	TRBV11-2	TRBJ2-7	NA	NA
CASSGGQVLEQYF	TGTGCCAGCAGTGGAGGACAGGTCCTCGAGCAGTACTTC	TRBV7-3	TRBJ2-7	TRBD1	NA
CASSTWAGGMDEQYF	TGTGCCAGCAGTACCTGGGCGGGGGGTATGGACGAGCAGTACTTC	TRBV2	TRBJ2-7	TRBD2	NA